The clone carrying this T cell receptor beta chain was detected only once. The target antigen is unknown. At the deep level, the assay was run. Clones were read by immunoSEQ multiplex PCR, and TCRdb kept only the in-frame ones, dropping some. The sample has about 590,000 clones, about 95% seen once. This entry belongs to a study of shared clonotypes between healthy human individuals. Terminally differentiated effector memory CD45RA+ cells were excluded from the naive CD8 cells, which were CD45RO-negative and positively selected for CCR7. There were no recent acute infections or vaccinations among the donors, who were healthy HIV-negative adults. Study-wide points: Clonotype sharing levels among donors were expected to vary with sequencing depth.

The CDR3 contains 15 residues. The germline gives CDR1 SGHVS, CDR2 FNYEAQ. The ends lost 5 bases at V and 6 bases at J; junction bases unmatched: 7. The J gene is TRBJ2-3, the V gene TRBV7-6; 11 nucleotides match TRBD2. This sequence originates from a woman aged 30 to 39 in good health. Sequencing used naive CD8+ T cells sorted from blood. CDR3 amino acids: CASSQLAGAGDTQYF. In DNA form, the CDR3 reads TGTGCCAGCAGCCAACTAGCGGGAGCCGGGGATACGCAGTATTTT.